This T cell receptor (beta chain) was obtained from a study of shared clonotypes between healthy human individuals. General study results and limits: As a rule, naive subsets had a larger estimated richness than memory subsets.

The V gene's germline CDR1 is LNHDA and CDR2 SQIVND (reference sequence). The CDR3 is made up of 16 amino acids. The J segment lost 8 bases and the V segment lost 3 bases, leaving 11 bases of the junction unmatched. On this clone: Antigen: not known.

The naive CD8 population came from CD45RO-negative cells selected for CCR7, without terminally differentiated effector memory CD45RA+ cells. Clones were read by immunoSEQ multiplex PCR, and TCRdb kept only the in-frame ones, dropping some. The sample shows some 2.1 million clones, about 93% of them seen only once. J is TRBJ1-4 and V is TRBV19; TRBD1 matches at 8 bases. The sequencing sample was made of naive CD8+ T cells from PBMCs. The TCR comes from a man aged 18 to 29 in good health. Some clones in this sample may be carry-over from other donors' samples. For the CDR3, the DNA is TGTGCCAGTAGTATGACAGGGGAAGCTTCGGGGGAAAAACTGTTTTTT. Translating it yields CASSMTGEASGEKLFF.